This entry describes one T cell receptor beta chain. The entry originates in a study of blood T cell repertoires in COVID-19. Study-level information: Sample material is recorded as cDNA or gDNA derived from T cells, B-cell-depleted T cells, or PBMCs.

Sequencing used immunoSEQ multiplex PCR; TCRdb keeps in-frame clones, though not all of them. The data show fewer than 350,000 clones, with around nine tenths seen just once and 6% held by the top ten. V was clipped by 0 bases and J by 8 bases, with 7 bases between them. Germline CDR1 is LGHDT and CDR2 is YNNKEL (reference sequence). CDR3 length: 13 residues. The sequence derives from a woman between 40 and 55 years old who had recovered from COVID-19. What was sequenced was PBMCs or T cells enriched from blood (not recorded which). The V and J genes are TRBV3-1 (or the pseudogene TRBV3-2) and TRBJ2-2; D call uncertain. In DNA form, the CDR3 reads TGTGCCAGCAGCCAAGATTTAGTTGGGGAGCTGTTTTTT. It translates to CASSQDLVGELFF.